This T cell receptor beta chain was obtained from a study of OX40 agonist ivuxolimab in advanced cancers. General study findings and limits: At 0.1-3.0 mg/kg, partial responders had clonal expansion among the lowest observed.

Profiled with immunoSEQ multiplex PCR; TCRdb holds only in-frame clones, not every one. Of tens of thousands of clones in the sample, about 89% are singletons; the top ten hold 13% to 15%. This clone turned up a few times. Its target is unknown. Patients were ruled out by autoimmune disease history or systemic immunosuppression. The germline V gene encodes CDR1 LGHNA and CDR2 YSLEER. The CDR3 has 15 residues. V was clipped by 0 bases and J by 3 bases, with 11 bases between them. The TCR sequence derives from an adult with an advanced solid tumor such as melanoma, head and neck, liver or kidney cancer. The V and J genes are TRBV4-3 and TRBJ1-2, with no clear D. The sequencing used CD4+ or CD8+ T cells sorted from blood, collected in a trial of the OX40 agonist ivuxolimab. Here the CDR3 reads CASSQDRLQYYGYTF. CDR3 coding DNA: TGCGCCAGCAGCCAAGATCGGTTACAGTACTATGGCTACACCTTC.